The source of this TCR beta chain is a study of beta chain features in type 1 diabetes. This clone was seen only a few times. Its cognate antigen is unknown. The CDR3 covers 15 residues. Germline CDR1 is KGHSH and CDR2 is LQKENI. V lost 0 bases to trimming and J lost 2 bases, with 9 bases between them. One heparinised blood draw averaging around 100 mL was given by each donor. Purity of each sorted population was above 95%. Expressed TCRB transcripts were sequenced because the entire RNA isolate underwent reverse transcription. The repertoire was sequenced with immunoSEQ multiplex PCR; TCRdb's copy has only in-frame clones and lacks some. The sample yields approximately 120,000 clones, 30% to 40% seen once. Study outcomes and limitations: Cells with high TCR expression could be over-represented when cDNA is sequenced. Patients with type 1 diabetes carried fewer insertions and had more deletions at their VDJ junctions.

The sequence was obtained from a woman aged 18 to 35 in good health. The rearrangement links TRBV18 to TRBJ2-3, with a weak D call TRBD2 (6 bases). Sequenced material: stem cell memory CD4+ T cells from blood. CDR3 amino acids: CASSPPGLITDTQYF. CDR3 DNA: TGTGCCAGCTCACCACCGGGACTCATCACAGATACGCAGTATTTT.